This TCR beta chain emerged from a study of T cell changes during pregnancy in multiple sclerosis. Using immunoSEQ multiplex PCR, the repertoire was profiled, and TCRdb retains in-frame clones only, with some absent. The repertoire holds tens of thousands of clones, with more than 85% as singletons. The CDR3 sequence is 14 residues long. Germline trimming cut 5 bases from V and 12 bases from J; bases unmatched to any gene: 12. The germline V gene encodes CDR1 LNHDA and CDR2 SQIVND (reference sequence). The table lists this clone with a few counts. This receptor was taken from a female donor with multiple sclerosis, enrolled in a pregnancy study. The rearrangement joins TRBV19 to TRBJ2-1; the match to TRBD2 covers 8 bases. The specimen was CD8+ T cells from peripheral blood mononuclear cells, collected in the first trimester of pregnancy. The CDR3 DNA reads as TGTGCCAGTAGTCTCGGGACTAGTGCCCTTGGGCAGTTCTTC. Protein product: CASSLGTSALGQFF.